These 21 T cell receptor beta chains were sequenced from one sample in a study of T-cell reconstitution after alpha-beta-depleted transplantation in children. Preparation of the TCRbeta library involved a method that used unique molecular identifiers. TCRdb used MiXCR to reprocess the PCR reads, holding one entry per CDR3 protein. The sample has hundreds of thousands of distinct CDR3 sequences, around 13% seen once; the top ten hold 0.79%. Here the sequenced sample was PBMCs, taken before TCRalphabeta/CD19-depleted stem cell transplant. The receptors derive from a girl aged 2 to 10 with congenital amegakaryocytic thrombocytopenia, due to receive a stem cell transplant.

V is TRBV11-1 and J is TRBJ2-1; 14 nucleotides line up with TRBD2. Per the germline V gene, CDR1 is SGHAT and CDR2 is FQDESV (reference sequence). This CDR3 spans 18 amino acids. J gave up 2 bases and V 5 bases, and 8 bases lay outside the gene matches. This CDR3 is CASSRLAGGPVAYNEQFF. CDR3 nucleotides: TGTGCCAGCAGCAGACTAGCGGGAGGGCCTGTGGCCTACAATGAGCAGTTCTTC. Looking up the rest from reference TRBV11-1 and TRBJ2-1 gives the full variable domain: EAEVAQSPRYKITEKSQAVAFWCDPISGHATLYWYRQILGQGPELLVQFQDESVVDDSQLPKDRFSAERLKGVDSTLKIQPAELGDSAMYLCASSRLAGGPVAYNEQFFGPGTRLTVL.

This clonotype was seen a few times. The chain is built from TRBV11-2 and TRBJ2-1, with TRBD2 matching over 9 bases. The CDR3 is 16 amino acids. Germline V gene data show CDR1 as SGHAT and CDR2 as FQNNGV. The junction had 11 bases not matched to a gene; V was cut back by 5 bases and J by 6 bases. CDR3: CASSLSGLAAFNEQFF. DNA of the CDR3: TGTGCCAGCAGCCTCTCGGGACTAGCAGCCTTCAATGAGCAGTTCTTC.

The chain carries TRBV5-6 and TRBJ2-3; D is unclear. From germline, CDR1 is SGHDT and CDR2 YYEEEE. The CDR3 length is 14 residues. V was trimmed by 2 bases and J by 5 bases, leaving 12 bases between them. CDR3 region: CASSFFGRIDTQYF. In DNA, the CDR3 is TGTGCCAGCAGCTTTTTCGGAAGAATAGATACGCAGTATTTT. Full variable domain (rest looked up from reference TRBV5-6 and TRBJ2-3): DAGVTQSPTHLIKTRGQQVTLRCSPKSGHDTVSWYQQALGQGPQFIFQYYEEEERQRGNFPDRFSGHQFPNYSSELNVNALLLGDSALYLCASSFFGRIDTQYFGPGTRLTVL.

This clonotype occurred many times. The rearrangement uses TRBV28 and TRBJ2-3; either TRBD1 or TRBD2 may supply D (5 bases each). CDR1 is MDHEN and CDR2 is SYDVKM in the germline V gene. The CDR3 has 14 amino acids. V lost 3 bases, J lost 5 bases, and 12 bases lay in between. The CDR3 sequence is CASSLGPAQDTQYF. The DNA for the CDR3 is TGTGCCAGCAGTTTGGGACCGGCACAAGATACGCAGTATTTT.

This chain connects TRBV5-1 to TRBJ1-1; D perhaps matches TRBD1 (5 bases). The CDR3 is 14 residues long. Germline lookup yields CDR1 SGHRS and CDR2 YFSETQ. The ends were cut back, 1 base at V and 0 bases at J, with 7 bases in the middle. This CDR3 reads CASSLWGLNTEAFF. In nucleotides, the CDR3 is TGCGCCAGCAGCTTGTGGGGCCTGAACACTGAAGCTTTCTTT.

This clonotype was recorded a few times. V gene TRBV29-1 combines with J gene TRBJ1-2; 8 bases align to TRBD1. The CDR3 is made up of 12 amino acids. The V gene's germline CDR1 is SQVTM and CDR2 ANQGSEA. V was pared by 7 bases and J by 8 bases, with 9 bases of the junction left unmatched. As DNA, the CDR3 is TGCAGCGCCATCACAGGGGGAGAAGGCTACACCTTC. It translates to CSAITGGEGYTF. Full variable domain (outside the CDR3, taken from reference TRBV29-1 and TRBJ1-2): SAVISQKPSRDICQRGTSLTIQCQVDSQVTMMFWYRQQPGQSLTLIATANQGSEATYESGFVIDKFPISRPNLTFSTLTVSNMSPEDSSIYLCSAITGGEGYTFGSGTRLTVV.

This clonotype was seen a handful of times. The chain uses TRBV5-1 and TRBJ1-1; a possible D gene is TRBD1 (5 bases). The germline gives CDR1 SGHRS, CDR2 YFSETQ. The ends were cut back, 1 base at V and 11 bases at J, with 15 bases in the middle. This CDR3 has 13 residues. CDR3 residues: CASSLKVAEGAFF. CDR3 DNA: TGCGCCAGCAGCTTGAAAGTTGCTGAGGGGGCTTTCTTT.

Note on this clonotype: A clone one base away is much larger, so this may be a read error. The CDR3 is CASTPTRDSYNEQFF. The DNA for the CDR3 is TGTGCCAGCACCCCTACCCGGGACTCCTACAATGAGCAGTTCTTC. The chain combines TRBV3-1 with TRBJ2-1, with TRBD2 as a possible D gene (5 bases). Deletions cut 7 bases from V and 0 bases from J, with 13 bases between. Germline CDR1 and CDR2: LGHDT and YNNKEL (reference sequence). The CDR3 runs 15 residues.

This clonotype was picked up a small number of times. This chain uses TRBV5-6 with TRBJ2-5, with a possible D match to TRBD1 (6 bases). The CDR3 spans 16 residues. V lost 0 bases, J lost 5 bases, and 17 bases lay in between. Germline CDR1 and CDR2: SGHDT and YYEEEE. The CDR3 loop is CASSLGSEGGMETQYF. The CDR3 coding sequence is TGTGCCAGCAGCTTGGGGTCTGAAGGGGGAATGGAGACCCAGTACTTC.

The J gene is TRBJ2-7, the V gene TRBV2; 7 bases are shared with TRBD1. Germline V CDR1 and CDR2: SNHLY, FYNNEI. The J segment lost 2 bases and the V segment lost 2 bases, leaving 9 bases of the junction unmatched. This CDR3 spans 16 amino acids. This CDR3 reads CASSEWVRGITYEQYF. The CDR3 coding sequence is TGTGCCAGCAGTGAATGGGTCAGGGGGATTACCTACGAGCAGTACTTC.

The table lists this clonotype with a few counts. This chain connects TRBV12-3 or TRBV12-4 to TRBJ1-2; no clear D gene. The CDR3 sequence is 13 residues long. V lost 2 bases and J lost 5, with 9 bases in between. The CDR3 loop is CASSLNGGYGYTF. Written as DNA, the CDR3 is TGTGCCAGCAGTTTAAACGGAGGATATGGCTACACCTTC.

As for this clonotype: This may come from a read error, since a much larger clone is one base off. The chain combines TRBV7-2 with TRBJ2-7, with TRBD1 matching 7 bases. The DNA end lines up better with TRBJ2-1; the J call may be wrong. From germline, CDR1 is SGHTA and CDR2 FQGNSA. CDR3 length equals 14 residues. CDR3: CASSLGTGIHEQFF. In DNA form, the CDR3 reads TGTGCCAGCAGCTTAGGGACAGGAATTCACGAGCAGTTCTTC.

This clonotype has at least ten counts. The chain carries TRBV6-1 and TRBJ2-2, with D unclear. V was clipped by 5 bases and J by 0 bases, with 7 bases between them. CDR1 is MNHNS, CDR2 SASEGT, per germline. This CDR3 spans 14 amino acids. Here the CDR3 reads CASSRASNTGELFF. CDR3 in DNA: TGTGCCAGCAGTCGGGCTTCGAACACCGGGGAGCTGTTTTTT.

This clonotype was seen a handful of times. This rearrangement joins TRBV7-9 to TRBJ2-5; no clear D gene. V was clipped by 5 bases and J by 4 bases, with 8 bases between them. Germline values: CDR1 SEHNR, CDR2 FQNEAQ (reference sequence). The CDR3 consists of 12 residues. In nucleotides, the CDR3 is TGTGCCAGCAGCCCGGCGACAGAGACCCAGTACTTC. Its protein is CASSPATETQYF. The full variable domain, rest sourced from reference TRBV7-9 and TRBJ2-5, is DTGVSQNPRHKITKRGQNVTFRCDPISEHNRLYWYRQTLGQGPEFLTYFQNEAQLEKSRLLSDRFSAERPKGSFSTLEIQRTEQGDSAMYLCASSPATETQYFGPGTRLLVL.

In its sample, this clonotype was seen many times. The genes are TRBV24-1 and TRBJ2-3; D is uncertain. The CDR3 is made up of 15 amino acids. CDR1 is KGHDR, CDR2 SFDVKD, per germline. V lost 3 bases and J lost 6, with 15 bases in between. As DNA, the CDR3 is TGTGCCACCAGTGATCCCGGGCCCGAGATCGATACGCAGTATTTT. Translating gives CATSDPGPEIDTQYF.

This clonotype has ten or more counts. V gene TRBV28 combines with J gene TRBJ2-2; D remains ambiguous. This CDR3 has 10 amino acids. Trimming removed 8 bases from V and 6 bases from J, with 4 bases in between. Per the germline V gene, CDR1 is MDHEN and CDR2 is SYDVKM. As DNA, the CDR3 is TGTGCCAGCTCCGCCGGGGAGCTGTTTTTT. Its protein is CASSAGELFF.

This clonotype was recorded at least ten times. This chain links TRBV10-3 with TRBJ2-3, with 8 bases matching TRBD2. The ends lost 7 bases at V and 0 bases at J; junction bases unmatched: 3. CDR1 and CDR2 (germline): ENHRY, SYGVKD. This CDR3 comprises 14 residues. The CDR3 DNA sequence: TGTGCCATCAAAGGGACTAGGAGCACAGATACGCAGTATTTT. Residues: CAIKGTRSTDTQYF.

This clonotype has ten or more counts. The gene calls are TRBV5-1 and TRBJ1-3, with no clear D. The CDR3 is 18 residues long. Germline CDR1 reads SGHRS; CDR2 reads YFSETQ. The V end was cut by 1 base, the J end by 0 bases, with 17 bases between. The CDR3 DNA follows: TGCGCCAGCAGCTTGAGTTTCTTATCGGGAGTCTCTGGAAACACCATATATTTT. Translating gives CASSLSFLSGVSGNTIYF.

This clonotype was detected ten times or more. This chain joins TRBV12-3 or TRBV12-4 and TRBJ2-2, with a possible D match to TRBD2 (6 bases). The length of the CDR3 is 14 residues. Trimming pared 3 bases from V and 8 bases from J, leaving 13 bases between. CDR3 DNA sequence: TGTGCCAGCAGTTTCCACGGGAGCTATGGGGAGCTGTTTTTT. Translation gives CASSFHGSYGELFF.

The rearrangement uses TRBV20-1 and TRBJ2-1; D might be TRBD1 or TRBD2, each matching 7 bases. The CDR3 extends over 13 amino acids. The V end was cut by 3 bases, the J end by 8 bases, with 14 bases between. The germline V gene has CDR1 DFQATT and CDR2 SNEGSKA (reference sequence). CDR3: CSARGQGGDEQFF. DNA for the CDR3: TGCAGTGCTAGGGGGCAGGGGGGGGATGAGCAGTTCTTC.

This clonotype was detected only once. Since a much larger clone is just one base distant, this may be a read error. This chain links TRBV24-1 with TRBJ2-2; D is perhaps TRBD1 or TRBD2 (5 bases each). This CDR3 is 16 amino acids long. The germline CDR1 and CDR2 sequences are KGHDR and SFDVKD. V lost 3 bases and J lost 9, with 19 bases in between. CDR3 protein: CATSDLPPGSGWELFF. The CDR3 nucleotides read TGTGCCACCAGTGATCTCCCTCCAGGGAGCGGCTGGGAGCTGTTTTTT.